This T cell receptor beta chain was captured by sequencing in a study of long-term antiretroviral therapy in people with HIV. Study findings and constraints: Subsequent to ART, diversity was augmented yet persisted below that of transplant donor controls.

Version v3.0 of the immunoSEQ assay ran at survey level. Data came from immunoSEQ multiplex PCR; TCRdb stores just in-frame clones and leaves some out. Of tens of thousands of clones listed, roughly 85% are singletons. A word on this clone: Its target is unknown.

V was clipped by 5 bases and J by 3 bases, with 19 bases between them. The CDR3 extends over 16 amino acids. Germline CDR1 reads SEHNR; CDR2 reads FQNEAQ (reference sequence). This receptor was identified in a man younger than 35 with HIV. The sequencing used unsorted PBMCs, collected about 3.3 years after starting antiretroviral therapy. This chain joins TRBV7-9 and TRBJ2-5; D is possibly TRBD1 or TRBD2 (5 bases each). The DNA for the CDR3 is TGTGCCAGCAGCCTCCTTGGGGAAGGGACCGAAGAGACCCAGTACTTC. Protein: CASSLLGEGTEETQYF.